Each of the 15 T cell receptor beta chains below was sequenced from the same sample in a study of blood T cells in healthy people across ages. Together with a sample-barcoded 5' primer, a J-beta primer mix was included in a second PCR lasting roughly 6 to 12 cycles. One entry per CDR3 protein, called by TCRdb with MiXCR from the 5' RACE reads. Of over 500,000 distinct CDR3 sequences in the sample, about 25% were seen once. These data are also associated with another study on T cells of mothers and their children.

Sample: blood. Receptors originate from a boy aged 2 to 10 in good health.

V usage is TRBV10-3 and J usage is TRBJ2-1; D gene unclear. CDR3 size: 15 residues. Germline V gives CDR1 ENHRY, CDR2 SYGVKD. V was trimmed by 0 bases and J by 5 bases, leaving 11 bases between them. The CDR3 loop is CAISESGQADNEQFF. The DNA for the CDR3 is TGTGCCATCAGTGAGTCCGGGCAGGCTGACAATGAGCAGTTCTTC.

CDR3 region: CSVGEQGVGGYTF. CDR3 in DNA: TGCAGCGTTGGCGAACAGGGGGTCGGTGGCTACACCTTC. This sequence joins TRBV29-1 and TRBJ1-2; 8 positions match TRBD1. In germline, CDR1 is SQVTM, CDR2 ANQGSEA. The junction had 8 bases not matched to a gene; V was cut back by 4 bases and J by 7 bases. The CDR3 length is 13 residues.

The chain employs TRBV29-1 and TRBJ2-2; D gene unclear. Trimming cost V 3 bases and J 6 bases, with 17 bases left between them. The germline gives CDR1 SQVTM, CDR2 ANQGSEA. There are 15 residues in the CDR3. The DNA of the CDR3 is TGCAGCGTTGAGCCAGCCGGGTGGGGTCCCGGGGAGCTGTTTTTT. Its translation: CSVEPAGWGPGELFF.

This clonotype was detected a few times. The V gene is TRBV12-5, the J gene TRBJ2-5, with D perhaps matching TRBD2 (6 bases). The V and J ends lost 6 bases and 1 base respectively, with 15 bases between them. CDR1 is LGHNT, CDR2 FRNRAP, per germline. The CDR3 covers 15 residues. DNA of the CDR3: TGTGCTAGTGGGACGGGACTCCGAGGCCAAGAGACCCAGTACTTC. As protein: CASGTGLRGQETQYF.

The sample holds a few counts of this clonotype. The chain joins TRBV27 to TRBJ2-1, with a possible D match to TRBD2 (6 bases). The CDR3 has 13 amino acids. V was trimmed by 10 bases and J by 2 bases, leaving 12 bases between them. CDR1 is MNHEY and CDR2 is SMNVEV in the germline V gene (reference sequence). CDR3 nucleotides: TGTGCCACCGGGACTTCACCCTACAATGAGCAGTTCTTC. Its translation is CATGTSPYNEQFF.

The chain links TRBV7-9 to TRBJ1-2; 7 positions agree with TRBD1. This CDR3 is 13 amino acids long. Per germline, CDR1 SEHNR and CDR2 FQNEAQ (reference sequence). V lost 5 bases and J lost 7; bases outside the gene matches: 7. The CDR3 DNA is TGTGCCAGCAGCAGACAGGGAGTTTTTGGCTACACCTTC. This codes for CASSRQGVFGYTF. The whole variable domain, filled in from reference TRBV7-9 and TRBJ1-2, reads DTGVSQNPRHKITKRGQNVTFRCDPISEHNRLYWYRQTLGQGPEFLTYFQNEAQLEKSRLLSDRFSAERPKGSFSTLEIQRTEQGDSAMYLCASSRQGVFGYTFGSGTRLTVV.

For the CDR3, the DNA is TGCAGTGCTAGAGATTGGGGGGCCGAAAACATTCAGTACTTC. This translates into CSARDWGAENIQYF. The chain employs TRBV20-1 and TRBJ2-4; tentatively, D is TRBD1 or TRBD2 (6 bases each). The length of the CDR3 is 14 residues. The germline CDR1 and CDR2 sequences are DFQATT and SNEGSKA (reference sequence). V lost 0 bases and J lost 5, with 11 bases in between.

Notes on this clonotype: Possible read error: a much larger clone is one base away. This chain joins TRBV6-5 and TRBJ1-3, with D perhaps TRBD1 (6 bases). Germline CDR1 MNHEY, CDR2 SVGAGI. The CDR3 totals 17 residues. V lost 2 bases and J lost 2, with 16 bases in between. CDR3 sequence: CASSYEGERTTGNTIYF. The CDR3 DNA follows: TGTGCCAGCAGTTACGAGGGGGAGCGTACCACTGGAAACACCATATATTTT.

This clonotype appeared many times. CDR3 residues: CASSRSTPLRDNEQFF. DNA for the CDR3: TGCGCCAGCAGCAGATCGACACCCCTTCGCGACAATGAGCAGTTCTTC. The rearrangement links TRBV5-1 to TRBJ2-1; D unclear. CDR3 length equals 16 residues. Trimming took off 4 bases at V and 5 bases at J, with 19 bases between the two ends. Germline CDR1 is SGHRS and CDR2 is YFSETQ.

The table lists this clonotype with a few counts. This chain connects TRBV7-2 to TRBJ1-2, with D perhaps matching TRBD1 (5 bases). Germline V gene data show CDR1 as SGHTA and CDR2 as FQGNSA. This CDR3 has 15 residues. The germline V and J ends were trimmed by 5 bases and 6 bases, with 19 bases remaining between them. The CDR3 region has the DNA TGTGCCAGCAGCATCCCGCGGGGCGGTGGAGATGGCTACACCTTC. It specifies CASSIPRGGGDGYTF.

The CDR3 spells CASSFRRGGAETQYF. The CDR3 coding sequence is TGTGCCAGCAGCTTCAGGCGGGGGGGCGCAGAGACCCAGTACTTC. V is TRBV7-3 and J is TRBJ2-5, with 9 bases matching TRBD2. This CDR3 is built from 15 residues. The V gene end was trimmed by 3 bases and the J gene end by 4 bases; junction bases not matched to a gene: 6. Germline lookup yields CDR1 SGHTA and CDR2 FQGTGA. The full variable domain, with the rest looked up from reference TRBV7-3 and TRBJ2-5, is GAGVSQTPSNKVTEKGKYVELRCDPISGHTALYWYRQSLGQGPEFLIYFQGTGAADDSGLPNDRFFAVRPEGSVSTLKIQRTERGDSAVYLCASSFRRGGAETQYFGPGTRLLVL.

The V and J genes are TRBV6-2 or TRBV6-3 and TRBJ2-5; tentative D call: TRBD1 (6 bases). The J call is doubtful: the DNA matches TRBJ2-7 better. Germline V gives CDR1 MNHEY, CDR2 SVGEGT. The CDR3 runs to 14 residues. In DNA, the CDR3 is TGTGCCAGCAGTTACAGGGGGAAGGTCTACGAGCAGTACTTC. Translation gives CASSYRGKVYEQYF.

The chain recombines TRBV6-2 or TRBV6-3 with TRBJ2-7; 7 bases agree with TRBD1. The CDR3 is 16 amino acids. Germline assignment: CDR1 MNHEY and CDR2 SVGEGT. J gave up 0 bases and V 0 bases, and 5 bases lay outside the gene matches. DNA of the CDR3: TGTGCCAGCAGTTACTCGGGACAGCTGGGCTCCTACGAGCAGTACTTC. It yields the protein CASSYSGQLGSYEQYF.

Remarks on this clonotype: Sequence at one end of the junction differs from germline and may be a read error. This rearrangement joins TRBV5-3 to TRBJ2-7; 14 bases match TRBD2. TRBV5-3 is an ORF; its function is uncertain. The CDR3 loop spans 19 amino acids. The CDR3 DNA sequence: TGTGCCAGTAGCTTGGCCGGACTAGCGGGGGGACTTCTACCCTACGAGCAGTACTTC. Its protein product is CASSLAGLAGGLLPYEQYF.

This clonotype was observed a few times. This sequence joins TRBV7-9 and TRBJ2-1; no definite D call. There are 13 residues in the CDR3. Germline values: CDR1 SEHNR, CDR2 FQNEAQ (reference sequence). Deletions cut 3 bases from V and 5 bases from J, with 8 bases between. This CDR3 is CASSFLNNNEQFF. The CDR3 DNA reads TGTGCCAGCAGCTTCCTGAACAACAATGAGCAGTTCTTC.